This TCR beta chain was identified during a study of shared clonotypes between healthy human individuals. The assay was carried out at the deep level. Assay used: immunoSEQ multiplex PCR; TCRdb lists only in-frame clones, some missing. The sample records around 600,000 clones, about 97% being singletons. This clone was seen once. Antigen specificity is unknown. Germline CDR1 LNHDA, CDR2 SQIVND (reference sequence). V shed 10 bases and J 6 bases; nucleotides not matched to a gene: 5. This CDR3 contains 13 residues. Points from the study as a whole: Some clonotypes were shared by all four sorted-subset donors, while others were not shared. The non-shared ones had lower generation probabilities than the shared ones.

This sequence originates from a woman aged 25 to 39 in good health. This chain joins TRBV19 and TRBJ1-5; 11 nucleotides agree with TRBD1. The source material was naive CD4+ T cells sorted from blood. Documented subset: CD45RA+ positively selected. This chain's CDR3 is CATRTGGVQPQHF. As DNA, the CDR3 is TGTGCCACAAGGACAGGGGGCGTTCAGCCCCAGCATTTT.